The clone carrying this TCR beta chain was recorded at least ten times. The antigen is not known. These data belong to a study of T cells in Graves' hyperthyroidism and ophthalmopathy. Findings and caveats of the study: Appearing also in blood were most of the thyroid clonotypes expanded above 0.001.

TCR beta CDR3 regions were amplified from RNA transcripts. Primed by the HTBI set, a first-round RT-PCR was run on the TCR CDR3. A single record per CDR3 protein comes from TCRdb applying MiXCR to the multiplex PCR reads. The sample holds about 640,000 distinct CDR3 sequences, 14% seen once. The CDR3 has 14 residues. Germline V CDR1 and CDR2: SQVTM, ANQGSEA. V was clipped by 5 bases and J by 8 bases; unmatched bases: 9. The rearrangement joins TRBV29-1 to TRBJ2-1; TRBD2 matches 10 bases. The specimen was blood. This TCR came from a woman between 45 and 65 years old with Graves' ophthalmopathy. The CDR3 protein is CSVPTGLAIHEQFF. The CDR3 DNA sequence: TGCAGCGTTCCAACGGGACTAGCGATCCATGAGCAGTTCTTC.